One and the same sample provided the 3 T cell receptor beta chains below, sequenced in a study of Ad26.COV2.S vaccination and SARS-CoV-2 variants. Sequenced by immunoSEQ multiplex PCR; TCRdb stores in-frame clones only, minus some. The table lists about 500,000 clones, about 89% of them singletons. The treatment: 15 to 20 received Ad26.COV2.S at low or high dose, single or two shots; 5 received placebo; per-sample allocation not given. The investigators took samples on day 63 after the first vaccine or placebo injection. The starting material was peripheral blood, obtained in a trial of Ad26.COV2.S vaccine versus placebo. All receptors derive from a person aged 18 to 59 who received the Ad26.COV2.S COVID-19 vaccine or a placebo.

This clone was seen only a few times. V gene TRBV3-1 (or the pseudogene TRBV3-2) combines with J gene TRBJ2-7; either TRBD1 or TRBD2 may supply D (5 bases each). V gave up 1 base and J gave up 2 bases, with 15 bases separating them. In germline, CDR1 is LGHDT, CDR2 YNNKEL (reference sequence). The CDR3 has 16 residues. CDR3 coding DNA: TGTGCCAGCAGCCAAGGGGTGGGGCGAGGGACCTACGAGCAGTACTTC. Protein product: CASSQGVGRGTYEQYF.

The genes are TRBV6-2 or TRBV6-3 and TRBJ2-5; 7 bases fit TRBD1. Per the germline V gene, CDR1 is MNHEY and CDR2 is SVGEGT. Losses at the gene ends were 8 bases for V and 7 bases for J; bases not matched to a gene: 13. This CDR3 spans 14 amino acids. The CDR3 sequence is CASRPGTPGGTQYF. The DNA for the CDR3 is TGTGCCAGCCGCCCAGGCACTCCAGGGGGGACCCAGTACTTC.

This rearrangement joins TRBV18 to TRBJ1-5, with D unclear. Per germline, CDR1 KGHSH and CDR2 LQKENI. The ends were cut back, 6 bases at V and 0 bases at J, with 12 bases in the middle. There are 15 residues in the CDR3. The CDR3 here is CASSLGRNSNQPQHF. DNA for the CDR3: TGTGCCAGCTCCCTGGGTAGAAATAGCAATCAGCCCCAGCATTTT.